A single sample gave rise to the 32 T cell receptor beta chains below, sequenced in a study of T cell responses to AZD1222 COVID-19 vaccine. Repertoires were generated with immunoSEQ multiplex PCR, while TCRdb's copy carries only in-frame clones and drops some. The repertoire holds approximately 180,000 clones, with approximately 91% as singletons. Sample: peripheral blood, taken on day 0 of AZD1222 vaccination. The receptors shown here come from an adult in good health.

The rearrangement links TRBV6-1 to TRBJ2-1; D uncertain. V lost 1 base to trimming and J lost 6 bases, with 1 base between them. This CDR3 spans 11 amino acids. Germline CDR1 is MNHNS and CDR2 is SASEGT. Here the CDR3 DNA reads TGTGCCAGCAGTGAAGGCAATGAGCAGTTCTTC. Amino acids: CASSEGNEQFF.

This chain joins TRBV5-1 and TRBJ1-4; 11 bases match TRBD1. Germline V gene lookup returns CDR1 SGHRS and CDR2 YFSETQ. CDR3 length: 17 residues. Trimming at V came to 3 bases and at J to 0 bases, leaving 4 bases not matched to a gene. The CDR3 DNA reads TGCGCCAGCAGCTCGGGACAGGGGGGGACAACTAATGAAAAACTGTTTTTT. This encodes CASSSGQGGTTNEKLFF.

The gene calls are TRBV11-1 and TRBJ1-3, with a possible D match to TRBD1 (5 bases). From germline, CDR1 is SGHAT and CDR2 FQDESV (reference sequence). V was trimmed by 5 bases and J by 2 bases, leaving 10 bases between them. The CDR3 has 14 amino acids. In nucleotides, the CDR3 is TGTGCCAGCAGCGGGGGATCCACTGGAAACACCATATATTTT. Translating it yields CASSGGSTGNTIYF. Full variable domain (remainder filled in from reference TRBV11-1 and TRBJ1-3): EAEVAQSPRYKITEKSQAVAFWCDPISGHATLYWYRQILGQGPELLVQFQDESVVDDSQLPKDRFSAERLKGVDSTLKIQPAELGDSAMYLCASSGGSTGNTIYFGEGSWLTVV.

The chain has TRBV7-2 and TRBJ1-3; D not resolved. CDR1 is SGHTA, CDR2 FQGNSA, per germline. The CDR3 runs to 15 residues. V shed 1 base and J shed 0 bases, with 7 bases lying between them. CDR3 region: CASSLGDYSGNTIYF. The DNA for the CDR3 is TGTGCCAGCAGCTTAGGGGATTACTCTGGAAACACCATATATTTT.

J is TRBJ2-5 and V is TRBV21-1; TRBD1, the table's D call, lacks a check against the DNA. TRBV21-1 is a listed pseudogene. This CDR3 is built from 15 residues. The DNA for the CDR3 is TGTGCCAGCAGCAAAGGAAGAGGGGGCAGAGAGACCCAGTACTTC. This gives the protein CASSKGRGGRETQYF.

The chain joins TRBV7-2 to TRBJ2-7, with 9 nucleotides matching TRBD2. Per the germline V gene, CDR1 is SGHTA and CDR2 is FQGNSA. Unmatched junction bases numbered 9, after V lost 5 bases and J lost 7 bases. The CDR3 extends over 14 amino acids. The CDR3 sequence: CASSPWTSVGEQYF. CDR3 DNA: TGTGCCAGCAGCCCCTGGACTAGCGTCGGAGAGCAGTACTTC.

This chain uses TRBV19 with TRBJ2-5; 13 bases map to TRBD2. The CDR3 has 15 residues. The junction had 6 bases not matched to a gene; V was cut back by 6 bases and J by 5 bases. Per the germline V gene, CDR1 is LNHDA and CDR2 is SQIVND (reference sequence). DNA of the CDR3: TGTGCCAGTAGCTTGGGACTAGCGGGGAAGGAGACCCAGTACTTC. Its translation is CASSLGLAGKETQYF.

CDR3 in amino acids: CASRLAEGLAVSYEQYF. The CDR3, as DNA: TGTGCAAGTCGCTTAGCAGAAGGACTAGCGGTCTCCTACGAGCAGTACTTC. The J gene is TRBJ2-7, the V gene TRBV12-2; the table's D call, TRBD2, has no DNA check behind it. TRBV12-2 is a recognized pseudogene. The CDR3 consists of 17 residues.

The chain uses TRBV7-6 and TRBJ1-3, with D perhaps matching TRBD1 (6 bases). CDR1 and CDR2 (germline): SGHVS, FNYEAQ. The V end was cut by 0 bases, the J end by 1 base, with 13 bases between. The CDR3 extends over 17 amino acids. CDR3 protein: CASSLASQGTSGNTIYF. The CDR3 coding sequence is TGTGCCAGCAGCTTAGCGAGTCAGGGGACTTCTGGAAACACCATATATTTT. The full variable domain, completed using reference TRBV7-6 and TRBJ1-3, is GAGVSQSPRYKVTKRGQDVALRCDPISGHVSLYWYRQALGQGPEFLTYFNYEAQQDKSGLPNDRFSAERPEGSISTLTIQRTEQRDSAMYRCASSLASQGTSGNTIYFGEGSWLTVV.

The chain couples TRBV12-2 to TRBJ1-2. TRBV12-2 is termed a pseudogene. This CDR3 has 12 amino acids. CDR3 nucleotides: TGTGCAAGTCGCTTAGCCCCACCTGGCTACACCTTC. Amino acids: CASRLAPPGYTF.

The chain is built from TRBV28 and TRBJ2-3; maybe TRBD2 (7 bases). V was cut by 5 bases and J by 4 bases, with 19 bases left in between. The CDR3 spans 16 residues. Germline V gene lookup returns CDR1 MDHEN and CDR2 SYDVKM. The CDR3 bases are TGTGCCAGCAGTCCCTCAGGGGCGGGAGAGGCAGATACGCAGTATTTT. This encodes CASSPSGAGEADTQYF.

V and J are TRBV6-6 and TRBJ1-6, with a weak D call TRBD1 (5 bases). The CDR3 runs to 14 residues. Germline-derived CDR1 and CDR2 are MNHNY and SVGAGI (reference sequence). Trimming left V 2 bases short and J 8 bases short, with 10 bases between. CDR3 in amino acids: CASSYGGADSPLHF. As DNA, the CDR3 is TGTGCCAGCAGTTACGGAGGGGCCGATTCACCCCTCCACTTT.

This clone was seen more than once but under ten times. This chain links TRBV28 with TRBJ2-1; D is possibly TRBD2 (6 bases). Trimming pared 4 bases from V and 3 bases from J, leaving 13 bases between. CDR3 length: 15 amino acids. Germline CDR1 reads MDHEN; CDR2 reads SYDVKM. As DNA, the CDR3 is TGTGCCAGCAGTTCCCGGACTACCTACTACAATGAGCAGTTCTTC. Amino acid sequence: CASSSRTTYYNEQFF.

In DNA, the CDR3 is TGTGCCAGCACCCCCTTAGCGGGAGCAAAAGATACGCAGTATTTT. Protein sequence: CASTPLAGAKDTQYF. The V call is TRBV5-5, the J call TRBJ2-3; 9 positions match TRBD2. This CDR3 comprises 15 residues. V shed 6 bases, J shed 5 bases, and the junction held 10 bases outside the gene matches. The germline V gene has CDR1 SGHKS and CDR2 YYEKEE (reference sequence).

V gene TRBV19 combines with J gene TRBJ2-4; 11 nucleotides agree with TRBD2. The germline CDR1 and CDR2 sequences are LNHDA and SQIVND (reference sequence). The CDR3 contains 18 residues. J gave up 3 bases and V 6 bases, and 13 bases lay outside the gene matches. The CDR3 region has the DNA TGTGCCAGTAGGGGGACTAGCGGAAGGGTTGGAGGCAAAAACATTCAGTACTTC. Its translation is CASRGTSGRVGGKNIQYF. The variable domain in full, completed from reference TRBV19 and TRBJ2-4, reads DGGITQSPKYLFRKEGQNVTLSCEQNLNHDAMYWYRQDPGQGLRLIYYSQIVNDFQKGDIAEGYSVSREKKESFPLTVTSAQKNPTAFYLCASRGTSGRVGGKNIQYFGAGTRLSVL.

The rearrangement uses TRBV5-4 and TRBJ2-2; the D is unclear. Germline loops: CDR1 SGHNT, CDR2 YYREEE (reference sequence). The V end lost 3 bases, the J end lost 5 bases, and 14 bases lay between the germline ends. The CDR3 runs to 15 residues. As DNA, the CDR3 is TGTGCCAGCAGCTCCCGGCAAACAGATACCGGGGAGCTGTTTTTT. It encodes CASSSRQTDTGELFF.

This chain joins TRBV18 and TRBJ2-4; D tentatively fits TRBD1 or TRBD2 (5 bases each). V gave up 0 bases and J gave up 10 bases, with 10 bases separating them. The germline V gene has CDR1 KGHSH and CDR2 LQKENI. The CDR3 consists of 13 residues. The CDR3, as DNA: TGTGCCAGCTCACCACCGGGGCGGACTATTCAGTACTTC. Protein: CASSPPGRTIQYF.

This chain links TRBV30 with TRBJ2-7; 14 bases are a match to TRBD2. The V segment lost 3 bases and the J segment 4 bases; nucleotides outside the gene matches: 8. The CDR3 sequence is 16 residues long. Per the germline V gene, CDR1 is GTSNPN and CDR2 is SVGIG (reference sequence). CDR3 amino acids: CAWRTSGRAFPYEQYF. DNA for the CDR3: TGTGCCTGGAGGACTAGCGGGAGGGCCTTCCCATACGAGCAGTACTTC. The full variable domain, its missing parts supplied by reference TRBV30 and TRBJ2-7, is SQTIHQWPATLVQPVGSPLSLECTVEGTSNPNLYWYRQAAGRGLQLLFYSVGIGQISSEVPQNLSASRPQDRQFILSSKKLLLSDSGFYLCAWRTSGRAFPYEQYFGPGTRLTVT.

This clone was detected only once. The chain uses TRBV1 and TRBJ2-7; the tabulated D call, TRBD1, remains unverified against the DNA. TRBV1 is shown as a pseudogene. The CDR3 totals 16 residues. The CDR3 loop is CTSSPWTGEASYEQYV. The CDR3, as DNA: TGCACCAGCAGCCCTTGGACAGGGGAGGCTTCCTACGAGCAGTACGTC.

The chain combines TRBV15 with TRBJ1-4; 7 nucleotides match TRBD1. Germline trimming cut 0 bases from V and 5 bases from J; bases unmatched to any gene: 9. Germline V CDR1 and CDR2: LNHNV, YYDKDF (reference sequence). There are 17 residues in the CDR3. CDR3 sequence (DNA): TGTGCCACCAGCAGAGATACGACAGGGTCATTGAATGAAAAACTGTTTTTT. Amino acid sequence: CATSRDTTGSLNEKLFF.

CDR3 loop: CASRRRQLQETQYF. CDR3 DNA: TGTGCCAGCAGGCGTAGACAGCTACAAGAGACCCAGTACTTC. The V gene is TRBV6-6, the J gene TRBJ2-5, with TRBD1 as a possible D gene (5 bases). CDR1 is MNHNY, CDR2 SVGAGI, per germline (reference sequence). Trimming left V 6 bases short and J 2 bases short, with 13 bases between. The CDR3 has 14 amino acids.

The V call is TRBV15, the J call TRBJ1-2; D is undetermined. CDR3 length: 19 residues. The V gene's germline CDR1 is LNHNV and CDR2 YYDKDF (reference sequence). The V gene lost 3 bases and the J gene lost 8 bases, with 31 bases spanning the gap. CDR3 residues: CATSRAKEQTGPAFRGYTF. DNA of the CDR3: TGTGCCACCAGCAGGGCGAAAGAACAGACCGGACCCGCTTTCCGCGGCTACACCTTC.

This chain links TRBV5-1 with TRBJ1-1; D possibly corresponds to TRBD1 (6 bases). The germline gives CDR1 SGHRS, CDR2 YFSETQ. This CDR3 spans 13 amino acids. Trimming pared 4 bases from V and 1 base from J, leaving 8 bases between. CDR3 region: CASSRQENTEAFF. CDR3 DNA sequence: TGCGCCAGCAGCAGACAGGAGAACACTGAAGCTTTCTTT.

The V and J genes are TRBV9 and TRBJ2-7; TRBD1 agrees at 7 bases. Per the germline V gene, CDR1 is SGDLS and CDR2 is YYNGEE. Trimming at V came to 4 bases and at J to 2 bases, leaving 6 bases not matched to a gene. The CDR3 consists of 14 residues. CDR3 in DNA: TGTGCCAGCAGCCTCCGGGACAGCACCTACGAGCAGTACTTC. It encodes CASSLRDSTYEQYF.

The chain is built from TRBV2 and TRBJ1-5; 8 positions agree with TRBD1. This CDR3 is 14 amino acids long. From germline, CDR1 is SNHLY and CDR2 FYNNEI. Trimming at V came to 3 bases and at J to 7 bases, leaving 5 bases not matched to a gene. The CDR3 loop reads CASSETGEFQPQHF. Here the CDR3 DNA reads TGTGCCAGCAGTGAGACAGGGGAATTCCAGCCCCAGCATTTT.

The chain uses TRBV28 and TRBJ1-6; D is possibly TRBD1 (5 bases). The CDR3 has 13 residues. The germline V gene encodes CDR1 MDHEN and CDR2 SYDVKM. CDR3 in amino acids: CTTGTHYNSPLHF. The CDR3 DNA is TGTACGACGGGGACCCACTATAATTCACCCCTCCACTTT.

The table lists this clone with a count of one. J is TRBJ1-2 and V is TRBV7-9; D is perhaps TRBD1 (6 bases). Per the germline V gene, CDR1 is SEHNR and CDR2 is FQNEAQ (reference sequence). This CDR3 has 15 amino acids. The V end lost 2 bases, the J end lost 2 bases, and 12 bases lay between the germline ends. The CDR3 protein is CASSLPSTGNYGYTF. The DNA of the CDR3 is TGTGCCAGCAGCTTACCCTCTACAGGGAACTATGGCTACACCTTC.

The CDR3 reads CASSSGGGYEQYF. Here the CDR3 DNA reads TGTGCCAGCAGCTCAGGAGGGGGCTACGAGCAGTACTTC. The V call is TRBV5-4, the J call TRBJ2-7; D tentatively fits TRBD1 or TRBD2 (6 bases each). Looked up from germline, CDR1 is SGHNT and CDR2 is YYREEE (reference sequence). The V end lost 3 bases, the J end lost 3 bases, and 10 bases lay between the germline ends. The CDR3 has 13 amino acids.

V gene TRBV10-2 combines with J gene TRBJ1-1, with D perhaps matching TRBD1 (5 bases). Germline V lookup: CDR1 WSHSY, CDR2 SAAADI. V was clipped by 5 bases and J by 7 bases, with 14 bases between them. This CDR3 comprises 13 residues. The CDR3 sequence: CASSFRGDLEAFF. In DNA, the CDR3 is TGCGCCAGCAGTTTTCGGGGGGACCTTGAAGCTTTCTTT.

The count of this clone is one. The genes are TRBV4-2 and TRBJ1-2; possibly TRBD1 for D (5 bases). Germline V gene sequence: CDR1 LGHNA, CDR2 YNFKEQ. Trimming removed 0 bases at V and 2 bases at J, with 25 bases between. The CDR3 spans 20 residues. CDR3 loop: CASSQDSNGGGLGRNYGYTF. For the CDR3, the DNA is TGTGCCAGCAGCCAAGATTCGAACGGGGGAGGACTAGGAAGGAACTATGGCTACACCTTC.

This clone has just a few counts. The V gene is TRBV11-2, the J gene TRBJ1-6, with TRBD1 matching over 7 bases. V gave up 3 bases and J gave up 7 bases; unmatched junction bases: 6. Germline V gene lookup returns CDR1 SGHAT and CDR2 FQNNGV. The CDR3 totals 15 residues. The CDR3 DNA reads as TGTGCCAGCAGCTTCTGGACAGGCGAAAATTCACCCCTCCACTTT. As protein: CASSFWTGENSPLHF.

The CDR3 region has the DNA TGTGCCACCAGTGATAGGGGCTACAATGAGCAGTTCTTC. Translating it yields CATSDRGYNEQFF. This rearrangement joins TRBV24-1 to TRBJ2-1; the D gene is possibly TRBD1 (5 bases). Trimming pared 3 bases from V and 3 bases from J, leaving 5 bases between. The length of the CDR3 is 13 residues. Germline assignment: CDR1 KGHDR and CDR2 SFDVKD.